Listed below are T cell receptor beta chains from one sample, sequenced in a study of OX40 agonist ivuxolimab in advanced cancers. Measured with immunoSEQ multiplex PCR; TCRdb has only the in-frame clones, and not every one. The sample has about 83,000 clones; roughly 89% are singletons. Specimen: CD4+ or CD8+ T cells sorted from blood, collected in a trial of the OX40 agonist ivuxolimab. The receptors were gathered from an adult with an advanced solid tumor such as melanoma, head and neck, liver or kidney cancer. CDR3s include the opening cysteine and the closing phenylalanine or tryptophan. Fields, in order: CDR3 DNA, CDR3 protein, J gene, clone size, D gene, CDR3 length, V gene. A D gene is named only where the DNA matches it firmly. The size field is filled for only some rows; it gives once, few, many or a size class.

cdr3_nt: TGCGCCAGCAGCCAAGATAGGGCTAGCGGGGCGCCATACAATGAGCAGTTCTTC
cdr3_aa: CASSQDRASGAPYNEQFF
j_call: TRBJ2-1
clone_size: .
d_call: TRBD2
cdr3_length: 18
v_call: TRBV4-3

cdr3_nt: TGCGCCAGCAGCCCGGGACTAGCGGGGGGCCACAGACAATATGAGCAGTTCTTC
cdr3_aa: CASSPGLAGGHRQYEQFF
j_call: TRBJ2-1
clone_size: .
d_call: TRBD2
cdr3_length: 18
v_call: TRBV4-3

cdr3_nt: TGTGCCAGCAGCTTAGTTTGGGTGCAGGCAGATACGCAGTATTTT
cdr3_aa: CASSLVWVQADTQYF
j_call: TRBJ2-3
clone_size: .
d_call: .
cdr3_length: 15
v_call: TRBV7-9

cdr3_nt: TGTGCCAGCAGTTTAAGACATTATAACTATGGCTACACCTTC
cdr3_aa: CASSLRHYNYGYTF
j_call: TRBJ1-2
clone_size: .
d_call: .
cdr3_length: 14
v_call: TRBV28

cdr3_nt: TGCAGTGCCCCCGGGGGTGTCGAGTTCTTC
cdr3_aa: CSAPGGVEFF
j_call: TRBJ2-1
clone_size: .
d_call: .
cdr3_length: 10
v_call: TRBV20-1

cdr3_nt: TGTGCCATCAGATCCGGGACAGCCCCCTACAATGAGCAGTTCTTC
cdr3_aa: CAIRSGTAPYNEQFF
j_call: TRBJ2-1
clone_size: .
d_call: TRBD1
cdr3_length: 15
v_call: TRBV10-3

cdr3_nt: TGTGCCAGCGGCGAGGGGCCCACTGAAGCTTTCTTT
cdr3_aa: CASGEGPTEAFF
j_call: TRBJ1-1
clone_size: .
d_call: .
cdr3_length: 12
v_call: TRBV6-5

cdr3_nt: TGTGCCAGCTCACCCGACCGAGCGAACACCGGGGAGCTGTTTTTT
cdr3_aa: CASSPDRANTGELFF
j_call: TRBJ2-2
clone_size: .
d_call: .
cdr3_length: 15
v_call: TRBV18

cdr3_nt: TGTGCCAGCAGCTTAGCAGGGTATGGCTACACCTTC
cdr3_aa: CASSLAGYGYTF
j_call: TRBJ1-2
clone_size: .
d_call: .
cdr3_length: 12
v_call: TRBV7-9

cdr3_nt: TGTGCCAGCAGTCCCCTAGGGGGGATGGGCCCGAATGAGCAGTTCTTC
cdr3_aa: CASSPLGGMGPNEQFF
j_call: TRBJ2-1
clone_size: .
d_call: .
cdr3_length: 16
v_call: TRBV27

cdr3_nt: TGCAGCGTTGCCGCATATGGCTACACCTTC
cdr3_aa: CSVAAYGYTF
j_call: TRBJ1-2
clone_size: .
d_call: .
cdr3_length: 10
v_call: TRBV29-1

cdr3_nt: TGCGCCAGCAGTCGGGGGGAGGGCGCAGATACGCAGTATTTT
cdr3_aa: CASSRGEGADTQYF
j_call: TRBJ2-3
clone_size: .
d_call: TRBD2
cdr3_length: 14
v_call: TRBV5-1

cdr3_nt: TGTGCCAGCAGCTTATACCAGACAGGGGGCTCTGGCTACACCTTC
cdr3_aa: CASSLYQTGGSGYTF
j_call: TRBJ1-2
clone_size: once
d_call: TRBD1
cdr3_length: 15
v_call: TRBV11-2

cdr3_nt: TGCGCCAGCAGCCAAGAGAACACCGGGGAGCTGTTTTTT
cdr3_aa: CASSQENTGELFF
j_call: TRBJ2-2
clone_size: .
d_call: .
cdr3_length: 13
v_call: TRBV4-3

cdr3_nt: TGTGCCAGCAGATACCGACAGGGGAGCTCCTACGAGCAGTACTTC
cdr3_aa: CASRYRQGSSYEQYF
j_call: TRBJ2-7
clone_size: .
d_call: TRBD1
cdr3_length: 15
v_call: TRBV28

cdr3_nt: TGTGCCAGCAGTGCGGGACTAGCGGGAGGGGCCCGCGCCGGGGAGCTGTTTTTT
cdr3_aa: CASSAGLAGGARAGELFF
j_call: TRBJ2-2
clone_size: .
d_call: TRBD2
cdr3_length: 18
v_call: TRBV9

cdr3_nt: TGTGCCTGGAGCCCCGACACGGAAAAACTGTTTTTT
cdr3_aa: CAWSPDTEKLFF
j_call: TRBJ1-4
clone_size: .
d_call: .
cdr3_length: 12
v_call: TRBV30

cdr3_nt: TGTGCCAGCAGCTTAAACTGGGGGACAGGGAGAAATCCCTCCTACGAGCAGTACTTC
cdr3_aa: CASSLNWGTGRNPSYEQYF
j_call: TRBJ2-7
clone_size: once
d_call: TRBD1
cdr3_length: 19
v_call: TRBV4-2

cdr3_nt: TGCGCCAGCAGCCAAGGGCTGCGGACAGGGTATGGCTACACCTTC
cdr3_aa: CASSQGLRTGYGYTF
j_call: TRBJ1-2
clone_size: .
d_call: TRBD1
cdr3_length: 15
v_call: TRBV4-3

cdr3_nt: TGTGCCAGCAGCTACTGGTCTCTCAATCAGCCCCAGCATTTT
cdr3_aa: CASSYWSLNQPQHF
j_call: TRBJ1-5
clone_size: .
d_call: .
cdr3_length: 14
v_call: TRBV6-6

cdr3_nt: TGTGCAGCTGGACAGGAATACAATGAGCAGTTCTTC
cdr3_aa: CAAGQEYNEQFF
j_call: TRBJ2-1
clone_size: .
d_call: TRBD1
cdr3_length: 12
v_call: TRBV28

cdr3_nt: TGTGCCAGTAGTATTCAGCCTGGACACTTCAATGAGCAGTTCTTC
cdr3_aa: CASSIQPGHFNEQFF
j_call: TRBJ2-1
clone_size: .
d_call: .
cdr3_length: 15
v_call: TRBV19

cdr3_nt: TGTGCCAGCAGCTTAACGCTCCCCGTACTCAGCAATCAGCCCCAGCATTTT
cdr3_aa: CASSLTLPVLSNQPQHF
j_call: TRBJ1-5
clone_size: .
d_call: .
cdr3_length: 17
v_call: TRBV7-3

cdr3_nt: TGTGCCAGCAGAAACAGGGGGCGCGTTAACTATGGCTACACCTTC
cdr3_aa: CASRNRGRVNYGYTF
j_call: TRBJ1-2
clone_size: .
d_call: TRBD1
cdr3_length: 15
v_call: TRBV5-6

cdr3_nt: TGTGCCAGCAGTTACTCGGGGAGAGCCTACTATGGCTACACCTTC
cdr3_aa: CASSYSGRAYYGYTF
j_call: TRBJ1-2
clone_size: .
d_call: .
cdr3_length: 15
v_call: TRBV6-5

cdr3_nt: TGTGCTAGTGGTTGGGATAGCACAGATACGCAGTATTTT
cdr3_aa: CASGWDSTDTQYF
j_call: TRBJ2-3
clone_size: once
d_call: .
cdr3_length: 13
v_call: TRBV12-5

cdr3_nt: TGTGCCAGCACCGAACCTTGGGGGCGCAGCTATGGCTACACCTTC
cdr3_aa: CASTEPWGRSYGYTF
j_call: TRBJ1-2
clone_size: .
d_call: .
cdr3_length: 15
v_call: TRBV2

cdr3_nt: TGTGCCAGCATAGGACAGTTCGCGAACACCGGGGAGCTGTTTTTT
cdr3_aa: CASIGQFANTGELFF
j_call: TRBJ2-2
clone_size: .
d_call: .
cdr3_length: 15
v_call: TRBV6-5

cdr3_nt: TGTGCCAGCAGTTTTTCGGGATACACACCGGGGGAGCTGTTTTTT
cdr3_aa: CASSFSGYTPGELFF
j_call: TRBJ2-2
clone_size: .
d_call: .
cdr3_length: 15
v_call: TRBV27

cdr3_nt: TGTGCCAGCAGTTACTCCGGATACAATGAGCAGTTCTTC
cdr3_aa: CASSYSGYNEQFF
j_call: TRBJ2-1
clone_size: .
d_call: .
cdr3_length: 13
v_call: TRBV6-5

cdr3_nt: TGTGCCAGCAGCGTAACAATGGGGGGTAGCGCTACCTACGAGCAGTACTTC
cdr3_aa: CASSVTMGGSATYEQYF
j_call: TRBJ2-7
clone_size: .
d_call: .
cdr3_length: 17
v_call: TRBV9

cdr3_nt: TGTGCCTGGAGTGACAGGGGAGGATCCGGGGAGCTGTTTTTT
cdr3_aa: CAWSDRGGSGELFF
j_call: TRBJ2-2
clone_size: .
d_call: .
cdr3_length: 14
v_call: TRBV30